The rows below give T cell receptor beta chains drawn from one sample of a study of CD4 T cells in relation to SARS-CoV-2 and coronaviruses. The antigens for these receptors are not known. This table comes from immunoSEQ multiplex PCR, and its TCRdb copy is limited to in-frame clones, with some not included. The repertoire holds fewer than 20,000 clones, around 80% seen once, with roughly 31% in the top ten. Sequencing was done on a sample of CD4+ T cells from PBMCs, cultured in vitro. These receptors were taken from a human donor in good health. CDR3s include the opening cysteine and the closing phenylalanine or tryptophan. The order of the fields is CDR3 length, clone size, J gene, D gene, V gene, CDR3 DNA, CDR3 protein. D genes are given only for firm matches. A row's size may be missing; if present it is once, few, many or a size class.

>12|once|TRBJ2-1|-|TRBV24-1
TGTGCCACCAGTGATTCGGAGGTAGAGCAGTTCTTC
CATSDSEVEQFF
>12|-|TRBJ2-7|-|TRBV3-1/TRBV3-2
TGTGCCAGCAGTCAGTCCGATTACGAGCAGTACTTC
CASSQSDYEQYF
>14|-|TRBJ1-1|-|TRBV11-1
TGTGCCAGCAGCTCGGAGGTCATGAACACTGAAGCTTTCTTT
CASSSEVMNTEAFF
>12|-|TRBJ1-1|-|TRBV6-5
TGTGCCAGCAGGTCACCCGGGACAAAAGCTTTCTTT
CASRSPGTKAFF
>14|-|TRBJ1-1|TRBD1|TRBV5-1
TGCGCCAGCAGCGACACAGGGGGCACCACTGAAGCTTTCTTT
CASSDTGGTTEAFF
>19|-|TRBJ1-5|-|TRBV21-1
TGTGCCAGTCTCTCAGACACAGGGGGCGACGGGTCTAGCAATCAGCCCCAGCATTTT
CASLSDTGGDGSSNQPQHF
>14|few|TRBJ1-6|TRBD1|TRBV5-1
TGCGCCAGCAGCACAGGGGGAAATAATTCACCCCTCCACTTT
CASSTGGNNSPLHF
>19|few|TRBJ2-7|-|TRBV5-1
TGCGCCAGCAGCCATTACCCACGGATTACAGGAAAAAGTGTCTACGAGCAGTACTTC
CASSHYPRITGKSVYEQYF
>13|-|TRBJ2-3|-|TRBV19
TGTGCCAGTAGTATCCTAAAATCAGATACGCAGTATTTT
CASSILKSDTQYF
>15|-|TRBJ2-1|TRBD2|TRBV5-4
TGTGCCAGCAGCCCCTGGACTAGCGGGAGTGGTGAGCAGTTCTTC
CASSPWTSGSGEQFF
>16|-|TRBJ2-7|TRBD1|TRBV28
TGTGCCAGCAGTTACCGGGACAGACAATCCTCCTACGAGCAGTACTTC
CASSYRDRQSSYEQYF
>14|-|TRBJ2-1|-|TRBV10-3
TGTGCCATCAGACACGGGGAGATATACAATGAGCAGTTCTTC
CAIRHGEIYNEQFF